This TCR beta chain was recovered during a study of response to subunit inactivated influenza vaccine. The CDR3 is made up of 18 amino acids. V gave up 8 bases and J gave up 4 bases; unmatched junction bases: 19. Germline V gives CDR1 MNHNS, CDR2 SASEGT. TCRdb re-called the RT-PCR reads through MiXCR, storing one row per CDR3 protein. The data contain around 200,000 distinct CDR3 sequences, approximately 8.7% of them singletons. In its sample, this clonotype was seen many times. Its target is unknown. Study-wide results and limits: The authors suggested that few new T cells are recruited per seasonal influenza vaccination.

This specimen was non-naive T cells sorted from PBMCs, taken on the day of vaccination. The receptor was derived from a man in his forties or fifties who received an inactivated influenza vaccine. This chain uses TRBV6-1 with TRBJ2-3; the match to TRBD2 covers 9 bases. The CDR3 nucleotides read TGTGCCAGCCGCCCGGGAGGGGTTACTAGCGGGTCGGCAGATACGCAGTATTTT. Amino acids: CASRPGGVTSGSADTQYF.